Shown below are 5 T cell receptor beta chains from a single sample sequenced in a study of T cells in Graves' hyperthyroidism and ophthalmopathy. Amplification targeted TCR beta CDR3 regions from RNA transcripts. The HTBI primer set drove a first-round RT-PCR of the TCR CDR3. TCRdb recomputed calls from the multiplex PCR reads with MiXCR, one row per CDR3 protein. The sample yields 250,000 to 300,000 distinct CDR3 sequences, nearly 15% seen once. Sequencing was done on a sample of blood. The receptors were sampled from a woman between 50 and 59 years old with Graves' hyperthyroidism that later progressed to Graves' ophthalmopathy.

This clonotype was seen many times. V and J are TRBV3-1 and TRBJ2-3; weak D call: TRBD2 (5 bases). Germline CDR1 reads LGHDT; CDR2 reads YNNKEL (reference sequence). The CDR3 has 13 amino acids. V gave up 0 bases and J gave up 5 bases, with 6 bases separating them. CDR3 region: CASSQDGGDTQYF. The DNA of the CDR3 is TGTGCCAGCAGCCAAGATGGAGGAGATACGCAGTATTTT.

This clonotype was observed many times. The chain carries TRBV5-1 and TRBJ2-3; TRBD1 is a possible D gene (6 bases). Per germline, CDR1 SGHRS and CDR2 YFSETQ. V lost 2 bases, J lost 3 bases, and 10 bases lay in between. The CDR3 sequence is 14 residues long. Written as DNA, the CDR3 is TGCGCCAGCAGCTTCGACAGGATGACAGATACGCAGTATTTT. Protein sequence: CASSFDRMTDTQYF.

This clonotype was picked up many times. The J gene is TRBJ1-5, the V gene TRBV30; D gene ambiguous. CDR3 length: 15 amino acids. Trimming shortened V by 0 bases and J by 6 bases, and 15 bases separated the two germline ends. CDR1 is GTSNPN and CDR2 is SVGIG in the germline V gene (reference sequence). The CDR3 loop reads CAWSVPGRRTQPQHF. The CDR3 nucleotides read TGTGCCTGGAGTGTACCGGGCCGTAGGACTCAGCCCCAGCATTTT.

This clonotype was recorded a few times. This chain uses TRBV6-1 with TRBJ1-5; a possible D gene is TRBD1 (6 bases). There are 14 residues in the CDR3. The germline CDR1 and CDR2 sequences are MNHNS and SASEGT. Trimming shortened V by 5 bases and J by 1 base, and 9 bases separated the two germline ends. CDR3 region: CASSQTGSNQPQHF. The CDR3 nucleotides are TGTGCCAGCAGTCAAACAGGGAGCAATCAGCCCCAGCATTTT.

The chain employs TRBV7-3 and TRBJ1-3; 7 bases align to TRBD1. The V gene's germline CDR1 is SGHTA and CDR2 FQGTGA. The CDR3 covers 18 residues. With 4 bases clipped from V and 0 bases from J, the junction kept 12 bases outside the gene matches. Written as DNA, the CDR3 is TGTGCCAGCAGCTCCTTCCAGGGACAGTCTCTCTCTGGAAACACCATATATTTT. Protein product: CASSSFQGQSLSGNTIYF. The variable domain in full, with the rest retrieved from reference TRBV7-3 and TRBJ1-3, is GAGVSQTPSNKVTEKGKYVELRCDPISGHTALYWYRQSLGQGPEFLIYFQGTGAADDSGLPNDRFFAVRPEGSVSTLKIQRTERGDSAVYLCASSSFQGQSLSGNTIYFGEGSWLTVV.